Sequencing of this T cell receptor (beta chain) was carried out in a study of blood T cells in healthy people across ages. The authors ran a second PCR of roughly 7 to 11 cycles using a sample-barcoded 5' primer and a J-beta primer mix. A single record per CDR3 protein comes from TCRdb applying MiXCR to the 5' RACE reads. The data contain some 790,000 distinct CDR3 sequences, around 28% of them singletons. The germline CDR1 and CDR2 sequences are KGHDR and SFDVKD. Trimming cost V 7 bases and J 2 bases, with 13 bases left between them. The CDR3 runs 15 residues. The sequence was obtained from a woman older than 75 in good health. The chain combines TRBV24-1 with TRBJ2-2, with D perhaps matching TRBD1 or TRBD2 (5 bases each). Sequenced input: blood. The CDR3 protein is CATSGTDKNTGELFF. Here the CDR3 DNA reads TGTGCCACCAGCGGGACCGATAAAAACACCGGGGAGCTGTTTTTT.